The 22 T cell receptor beta chains reported below all come from one sample, sequenced in a study of T cells in women clearing cervical HPV infection (dated by TCRdb to the late 2010s). Library construction relied on the immunoSEQ multiplex PCR assay. TCRdb holds this immuneACCESS table with in-frame rearrangements only. Some clones are missing; in checked studies, unresolved V genes explain under half, and the rest has no known cause. The sample's records list fewer than 35,000 clones. More than 4% of the sample is held by the ten biggest clonotypes. The material sequenced was blood buffy coat. The receptors shown here come from a woman between 18 and 70 years old with a cervical HPV16 infection that either progressed to CIN3+ or cleared (not recorded which).

For this clone: The read terminates 3 residues before the CDR3 end, so the remaining end is supplied by the germline J gene. The chain couples TRBV2 to TRBJ1-3, with D uncertain. Deletions cut 6 bases from V and 4 bases from J, with 13 bases between. CDR1 SNHLY and CDR2 FYNNEI come from the germline V gene. This CDR3 spans 14 amino acids. CDR3 DNA (partial): TGTGCCAGCAGCTCGCCCTCTGGCGGAAACACC. This gives the protein CASSSPSGGNT. The CDR3 reads in full as CASSSPSGGNTIYF.

To note about this clone: The observed sequence ends 3 residues before the CDR3 terminus, with the missing tail filled in from the germline J gene. The chain uses TRBV5-1 and TRBJ2-3; no firm D call. Trimming removed 4 bases from V and 3 bases from J, with 12 bases in between. This CDR3 contains 14 residues. CDR1 SGHRS and CDR2 YFSETQ come from the germline V gene. CDR3 DNA (partial): TGCGCCAGCAGCAGTGGGCCCCCGACAGATACG. This translates into CASSSGPPTDT. The full CDR3 protein reads CASSSGPPTDTQYF.

Turning to this clone: The missing CDR3 end, 3 residues past where the read stops, is filled in from the germline J gene. The V and J genes are TRBV20-1 and TRBJ2-5, with 8 bases that match TRBD2. In germline, CDR1 is DFQATT, CDR2 SNEGSKA (reference sequence). Trimming cost V 1 base and J 0 bases; bases outside gene matches: 7. The CDR3 has 16 amino acids. The CDR3 bases that were read are TGCAGTGCTAGAGCCGGGGCTAGCGGGTACCAAGAGACC. This sequence encodes CSARAGASGYQET. The whole CDR3 sequence is CSARAGASGYQETQYF.

Details on this clone: The read comes to an end 3 residues before the CDR3 does, leaving the germline J gene to fill in the end. This rearrangement joins TRBV7-9 to TRBJ2-5; D gene ambiguous. The germline V gene has CDR1 SEHNR and CDR2 FQNEAQ (reference sequence). V dropped 5 bases and J dropped 3 bases, with 16 bases sitting between them. The CDR3 covers 15 residues. CDR3 sequence reads: CASSRVGSLKETQYF. The part of the CDR3 DNA that was read is TGTGCCAGCAGCAGGGTCGGCTCACTGAAAGAGACC.

Regarding this clone: The CDR3 end lies 3 residues beyond the end of the read and is filled in from the germline J gene. J is TRBJ2-3 and V is TRBV7-6; weak D call: TRBD2 (7 bases). CDR1 and CDR2 from the germline V gene are SGHVS and FNYEAQ. The CDR3 length is 16 residues. Trimming removed 0 bases from V and 7 bases from J, with 17 bases in between. The covered CDR3 bases are TGTGCCAGCAGCTTAGCGAGGCGGGGGCCCGCAAATACG. Amino acids: CASSLARRGPANT. The full CDR3 reads CASSLARRGPANTQYF.

As concerns this clone: Read data end 3 residues before the CDR3 end; the end is taken from the germline J gene. V is TRBV7-6 and J is TRBJ2-2; weak D call: TRBD2 (5 bases). Trimming removed 5 bases from V and 1 base from J, with 20 bases in between. Looked up from germline, CDR1 is SGHVS and CDR2 is FNYEAQ. This CDR3 spans 18 amino acids. CDR3 bases read: TGTGCCAGCAGCCCTACAGCCCCGACTATACTGAACACCGGGGAG. This sequence encodes CASSPTAPTILNTGE. The complete CDR3 protein is CASSPTAPTILNTGELFF.

About this clone itself: The missing CDR3 end, 3 residues past where the read stops, is filled in from the germline J gene. This chain connects TRBV19 to TRBJ1-3, with D uncertain. Germline loops: CDR1 LNHDA, CDR2 SQIVND (reference sequence). The V gene lost 6 bases and the J gene lost 2 bases, with 17 bases spanning the gap. This CDR3 is built from 16 residues. CDR3 DNA (partial): TGTGCCAGTAGACCTCGGGGTCGGGAGGCTGGAAACACC. This sequence encodes CASRPRGREAGNT. The entire CDR3 reads CASRPRGREAGNTIYF.

Note on this clone: The sequenced fragment ends 3 residues before the CDR3 boundary, so the rest is inferred from the germline J gene. The chain uses TRBV7-2 and TRBJ2-3; unclear D gene. Germline CDR1 is SGHTA and CDR2 is FQGNSA. The V and J ends lost 0 bases and 4 bases respectively, with 11 bases between them. This CDR3 comprises 15 residues. Incomplete CDR3 DNA: TGTGCCAGCAGCTTAGCCCCCGGTATATCAGATACG. Its protein product is CASSLAPGISDT. The whole CDR3 is CASSLAPGISDTQYF. Based on the CDR3 plus reference TRBV7-2 and TRBJ2-3, the full variable domain is GAGVSQSPSNKVTEKGKDVELRCDPISGHTALYWYRQSLGQGLEFLIYFQGNSAPDKSGLPSDRFSAERTGGSVSTLTIQRTQQEDSAVYLCASSLAPGISDTQYFGPGTRLTVL.

As for this clone: The read falls 3 residues short of the CDR3 end, and the missing part is taken from the germline J gene. The rearrangement uses TRBV18 and TRBJ1-2; 8 bases fit TRBD1. The CDR3 runs 12 residues. Germline CDR1 reads KGHSH; CDR2 reads LQKENI. CDR3 sequence: CASSPDREGYTF. The part of the CDR3 DNA that was read is TGTGCCAGCTCTCCGGACAGGGAGGGC.

About this clone itself: Read coverage stops 3 residues before the CDR3 terminus; the germline J gene supplies the remainder. The chain has TRBV18 and TRBJ1-2, with TRBD1 matching 9 bases. The CDR3 is 14 amino acids. CDR1 is KGHSH, CDR2 LQKENI, per germline. The CDR3 region is CASSPPGTGNDYTF. Partial CDR3 DNA: TGTGCCAGCTCACCACCAGGGACAGGGAATGAC. Filled out from reference TRBV18 and TRBJ1-2, the complete variable domain reads NAGVMQNPRHLVRRRGQEARLRCSPMKGHSHVYWYRQLPEEGLKFMVYLQKENIIDESGMPKERFSAEFPKEGPSILRIQQVVRGDSAAYFCASSPPGTGNDYTFGSGTRLTVV.

In regard to this clone: The read stops 3 residues short of the end of the CDR3; the missing end is completed from the germline J gene. J is TRBJ2-3 and V is TRBV5-6; D is ambiguous. Trimming removed 4 bases at V and 6 bases at J, with 9 bases between. Germline V gene data show CDR1 as SGHDT and CDR2 as YYEEEE. The CDR3 runs 12 residues. The DNA read from the CDR3 is TGTGCCAGCAGCAGCGTGGTCGATACG. Its translation is CASSSVVDT. The CDR3, in full, reads CASSSVVDTQYF. Supplemented by reference TRBV5-6 and TRBJ2-3, the full variable domain reads DAGVTQSPTHLIKTRGQQVTLRCSPKSGHDTVSWYQQALGQGPQFIFQYYEEEERQRGNFPDRFSGHQFPNYSSELNVNALLLGDSALYLCASSSVVDTQYFGPGTRLTVL.

As concerns this clone: The CDR3 end falls 3 residues outside the read, so it is completed with the germline J gene. The J gene is TRBJ1-5, the V gene TRBV6-1; 9 nucleotides agree with TRBD1. Per germline, CDR1 MNHNS and CDR2 SASEGT. The CDR3 totals 15 residues. The J segment lost 6 bases and the V segment lost 3 bases, leaving 6 bases of the junction unmatched. CDR3 sequence: CASSEGQGGPQPQHF. CDR3 DNA, as far as it was read: TGTGCCAGCAGTGAGGGACAGGGTGGACCTCAGCCC.

CDR3 sequence reads: CSVHRVTNEKLFF. The part of the CDR3 DNA that was read is TGCAGCGTTCACAGGGTAACTAATGAAAAA. The V gene is TRBV29-1, the J gene TRBJ1-4; perhaps TRBD1 as D (6 bases). The read ends 3 residues before the CDR3 terminus; that terminus is restored from the germline J gene. V dropped 5 bases and J dropped 1 base, with 8 bases sitting between them. The CDR3 has 13 amino acids. Germline V gene data show CDR1 as SQVTM and CDR2 as ANQGSEA.

A remark on this clone: The read ends 3 residues early relative to the CDR3; the germline J gene fills the gap. The chain combines TRBV4-1 with TRBJ2-3; TRBD1 matches at 7 bases. The V gene end was trimmed by 0 bases and the J gene end by 6 bases; junction bases not matched to a gene: 3. This CDR3 has 14 amino acids. Looked up from germline, CDR1 is MGHRA and CDR2 is YSYEKL. CDR3 sequence reads: CASSQDFRGDTQYF. The DNA read from the CDR3 is TGCGCCAGCAGCCAAGACTTCAGGGGGGATACG.

Turning to this clone: The read is 3 residues too short to cover the CDR3 end, so that end is filled in from the germline J gene. This rearrangement joins TRBV2 to TRBJ1-6, with D tentatively TRBD1 (6 bases). Germline CDR1 reads SNHLY; CDR2 reads FYNNEI. V gave up 10 bases and J gave up 5 bases, with 18 bases separating them. The CDR3 contains 15 residues. The part of the CDR3 DNA that was read is TGTGCCACCCGGGACACAGAAACGAATAATTCACCC. Translation: CATRDTETNNSP. The complete CDR3 sequence is CATRDTETNNSPLHF.

CDR3 in amino acids: CASSLGRSTSGELFF. CDR3 DNA, as far as it was read: TGTGCCAGCAGCTTAGGCAGGTCGACCTCCGGGGAG. The chain links TRBV7-2 to TRBJ2-2; D ambiguous. The read halts 3 residues ahead of the CDR3 end, with the missing end drawn from the germline J gene. The CDR3 contains 15 residues. Germline V gene sequence: CDR1 SGHTA, CDR2 FQGNSA. The germline V and J ends were trimmed by 1 base and 6 bases, with 12 bases remaining between them.

Concerning this clone itself: The missing CDR3 end, 3 residues past where the read stops, is filled in from the germline J gene. This chain links TRBV5-1 with TRBJ2-3; D gene unclear. Per the germline V gene, CDR1 is SGHRS and CDR2 is YFSETQ. V was shortened by 7 bases and J by 0 bases, with 15 bases between the two germline ends. The length of the CDR3 is 15 residues. The CDR3 sequence: CASVTQPSSTDTQYF. The covered CDR3 bases are TGCGCCAGCGTTACACAACCCTCCAGCACAGATACG.

As concerns this clone: The read gets to within 3 residues of the CDR3 end, and the germline J gene fills in the rest. This chain uses TRBV2 with TRBJ2-3; TRBD1 is a possible D gene (6 bases). This CDR3 is built from 15 residues. The V gene's germline CDR1 is SNHLY and CDR2 FYNNEI. V was pared by 4 bases and J by 0 bases, with 11 bases between. The CDR3 sequence: CASSAGTSSTDTQYF. The CDR3 DNA, read in part, is TGTGCCAGCAGTGCCGGGACATCTAGCACAGATACG.

A note on this clone: Coverage ceases 3 residues before the CDR3 finishes, and the germline J gene fills in the end. This chain connects TRBV6-2 or TRBV6-3 to TRBJ2-5; 11 bases match TRBD2. V lost 7 bases to trimming and J lost 6 bases; unmatched junction nucleotides: 16. Germline V lookup: CDR1 MNHEY, CDR2 SVGEGT. The CDR3 has 17 residues. CDR3 sequence: CASTPNSATSGKKTQYF. CDR3 DNA (partial): TGTGCCAGCACCCCCAATAGCGCGACTAGCGGGAAGAAGACC.

Note on this clone: The read falls 3 residues short of the CDR3 end, and the missing part is taken from the germline J gene. The chain combines TRBV5-1 with TRBJ1-2, with a tentative D call TRBD1 (5 bases). Per the germline V gene, CDR1 is SGHRS and CDR2 is YFSETQ. V was cut by 0 bases and J by 7 bases, with 10 bases left in between. The length of the CDR3 is 13 residues. Partial CDR3 DNA: TGCGCCAGCAGCTTGGCCGGGAGGGGTGGC. Protein product: CASSLAGRGG. The full-length CDR3 reads as CASSLAGRGGYTF.

Turning to this clone: The read ends 3 residues shy of where the CDR3 ends; the end is completed using the germline J gene. The V gene is TRBV7-2, the J gene TRBJ2-3; 7 bases line up with TRBD1. This CDR3 has 15 residues. V shed 4 bases and J 2 bases; nucleotides not matched to a gene: 6. Per the germline V gene, CDR1 is SGHTA and CDR2 is FQGNSA. CDR3 loop: CASSSTGQPTDTQYF. CDR3 DNA (partial): TGTGCCAGCAGCTCAACGGGACAGCCCACAGATACG.

Comments on this clone: From the germline J gene comes the end of the CDR3, since the read stops 3 residues before it. The rearrangement links TRBV20-1 to TRBJ2-1; a weak D match, TRBD2 (5 bases). The CDR3 has 17 residues. The germline gives CDR1 DFQATT, CDR2 SNEGSKA (reference sequence). Trimming removed 1 base at V and 0 bases at J, with 16 bases between. Partial CDR3 DNA: TGCAGTGCTAGAGGCCCGGTAGCAGACTACTCCTACAATGAG. Protein: CSARGPVADYSYNE. The CDR3 in its entirety is CSARGPVADYSYNEQFF.